These T cell receptor beta chains were read from a single sample in a study of technical replicates of blood from a handful of donors. This table comes from immunoSEQ multiplex PCR, and its TCRdb copy is limited to in-frame clones, with some not included. The profile covers approximately 76,000 clones, with more than 85% appearing a single time and 0.25% taken by the ten largest. The sequenced sample consisted of T cells isolated from PBMCs. The receptors derive from a human donor in good health. Both conserved end residues are part of each CDR3. The D gene is left open where the match is weak. Not every row has a clone size; where given, it reads once, few, many or a size class.

clone_size j_call d_call v_call cdr3_aa cdr3_nt
once TRBJ2-1 TRBD2 TRBV6-6 CASSALAGGDEQFF TGTGCCAGCAGTGCACTAGCGGGGGGGGATGAGCAGTTCTTC
. TRBJ1-3 . TRBV19 CASSSTTNSGNTIYF TGTGCCAGTAGTTCAACAACCAACTCTGGAAACACCATATATTTT
. TRBJ2-1 TRBD1 TRBV6-1 CASSEGPGQGIFFNEQFF TGTGCCAGCAGTGAAGGGCCGGGACAGGGGATTTTCTTCAATGAGCAGTTCTTC
. TRBJ1-1 TRBD1 TRBV7-9 CASSLEGQGAWNTEAFF TGTGCCAGCAGCTTAGAGGGGCAGGGGGCCTGGAACACTGAAGCTTTCTTT
. TRBJ1-5 . TRBV2 CASSGGQSYYNQPQHF TGTGCCAGCAGTGGGGGGCAGAGCTATTACAATCAGCCCCAGCATTTT
. TRBJ1-5 TRBD1 TRBV30 CAWADRAQGPQHF TGTGCCTGGGCTGACAGGGCCCAAGGGCCCCAGCATTTT
. TRBJ2-2 . TRBV6-5 CASRGSGELFF TGTGCCAGTAGGGGTTCCGGGGAGCTGTTTTTT
once TRBJ1-2 . TRBV5-1 CASSSGGDGHYGYTF TGCGCCAGCAGCTCGGGGGGGGACGGTCACTATGGCTACACCTTC
. TRBJ2-1 . TRBV7-9 CASSLVDSNNEQFF TGTGCCAGCAGCTTAGTAGACAGCAACAATGAGCAGTTCTTC
. TRBJ2-1 TRBD2 TRBV7-9 CASSPRRLAGVSDEQFF TGTGCCAGCAGCCCCCGACGACTAGCGGGAGTCTCGGATGAGCAGTTCTTC
. TRBJ2-7 . TRBV11-2 CASSFDRLEQYF TGTGCCAGCAGCTTCGACAGACTCGAGCAGTACTTC
. TRBJ2-1 TRBD1 TRBV5-4 CASSGRDRVYEQFF TGTGCCAGCAGTGGCAGGGACAGGGTATATGAGCAGTTCTTC